The T cell receptor (beta chain) described here comes from a study of beta chain features in type 1 diabetes. Study-level points and caveats: Possibly, sequencing cDNA over-represented cells that had high TCR expression levels. The study found that naive, central memory and Treg TCRB repertoires appeared more similar in patients than in healthy donors. Shorter TCRB CDR3s, moderately but significantly so, marked every one of the four CD4+ subsets in Type 1 diabetes patients.

Expressed TCRB transcripts were sequenced because the isolated RNA had all been reverse transcribed beforehand. Here immunoSEQ multiplex PCR was the method, and the copy in TCRdb shows in-frame clones only, minus some. The profile covers over 650,000 clones, with about 14% appearing a single time and 0.035% to 0.045% taken by the ten largest. This clone was detected only a few times. Its antigen is unidentified. Trimming cost V 0 bases and J 3 bases; bases outside gene matches: 4. The V gene's germline CDR1 is SGDLS and CDR2 YYNGEE. The CDR3 runs to 15 residues. Purities in excess of 95% were seen in all sorted populations.

The chain carries TRBV9 and TRBJ2-5, with TRBD1 matching 8 bases. Sequenced input: naive CD4+ T cells from blood. This TCR came from a man between 18 and 29 years old with type 1 diabetes. The CDR3 reads CASSVGQGAKETQYF. In DNA, the CDR3 is TGTGCCAGCAGCGTAGGCCAGGGGGCTAAAGAGACCCAGTACTTC.